This entry lists 18 T cell receptor beta chains sequenced from one sample in a study of blood T cell repertoires in COVID-19 (TCRdb year 2020). The library relied on the immunoSEQ multiplex PCR assay. TCRdb carries this immuneACCESS record with in-frame sequences only. Its versions omit some clonotypes, under half of them owing to an unresolved V gene in the studies checked, with the rest unexplained. The sample includes approximately 300,000 clones, with about 90% observed a single time. Roughly 6.3% of the sample rests with the top ten. Sequencing was done on a sample of peripheral blood. These receptors were obtained from a woman aged 50 to 65 with COVID-19, enrolled during active disease.

The chain joins TRBV7-2 to TRBJ1-1; TRBD1 agrees at 10 bases. The trim removed 8 bases at V and 2 bases at J, leaving 14 bases unmatched. This CDR3 is built from 17 residues. Germline-derived CDR1 and CDR2 are SGHTA and FQGNSA. CDR3 nucleotide sequence: TGTGCCAGCGGAGTCCGGGACAGGGGTTTCCGCAACACTGAAGCTTTCTTT. Translating gives CASGVRDRGFRNTEAFF.

This clone was counted once. The chain is built from TRBV7-8 and TRBJ1-4, with D possibly matching TRBD1 (6 bases). Germline assignment: CDR1 SGHVS and CDR2 FQNEAQ. The V and J ends lost 0 bases and 8 bases respectively, with 13 bases between them. The CDR3 runs to 15 residues. The CDR3 is CASSLAGQSREKLFF. For the CDR3, the DNA is TGTGCCAGCAGCTTAGCCGGACAGAGTAGAGAAAAACTGTTTTTT.

The chain couples TRBV30 to TRBJ1-6, with D perhaps matching TRBD1 (6 bases). Germline CDR1 is GTSNPN and CDR2 is SVGIG (reference sequence). The V end was cut by 3 bases, the J end by 7 bases, with 16 bases between. The CDR3 is made up of 15 amino acids. For the CDR3, the DNA is TGTGCCTGGAGCAACGTTAATACAGGGAATTCACCCCTCCACTTT. Amino acid sequence: CAWSNVNTGNSPLHF.

The gene calls are TRBV6-1 and TRBJ2-7; tentatively, D is TRBD2 (5 bases). Germline V gene data show CDR1 as MNHNS and CDR2 as SASEGT. The CDR3 loop spans 15 amino acids. Trimming took off 2 bases at V and 2 bases at J, with 13 bases between the two ends. CDR3 in amino acids: CASSELTAEAYEQYF. The CDR3 DNA sequence: TGTGCCAGCAGTGAACTGACCGCGGAGGCCTACGAGCAGTACTTC.

Only a few counts were recorded for this clone. The J gene is TRBJ2-3, the V gene TRBV2, with 8 bases that match TRBD2. V lost 5 bases to trimming and J lost 0 bases; unmatched junction nucleotides: 4. The CDR3 has 15 amino acids. The germline V gene encodes CDR1 SNHLY and CDR2 FYNNEI. Here the CDR3 DNA reads TGTGCCAGCAGTCTACTAGCGGCTAGCACAGATACGCAGTATTTT. It yields the protein CASSLLAASTDTQYF.

This chain connects TRBV6-1 to TRBJ1-1; D remains ambiguous. This CDR3 region has 13 residues. The V end lost 6 bases, the J end lost 8 bases, and 16 bases lay between the germline ends. Germline values: CDR1 MNHNS, CDR2 SASEGT. CDR3 bases: TGTGCCAGCAGCCTATCAAAACAGACCGAAGCTTTCTTT. This translates into CASSLSKQTEAFF.

The CDR3 region has the DNA TGTGCCAGCAGTCCCCGGACTAGCGTCGAGCAGTTCTTC. Its translation: CASSPRTSVEQFF. The V call is TRBV12-3 or TRBV12-4, the J call TRBJ2-1; 9 nucleotides align to TRBD2. V shed 5 bases, J shed 10 bases, and the junction held 6 bases outside the gene matches. This CDR3 comprises 13 residues.

This clone was picked up a small number of times. The chain uses TRBV2 and TRBJ2-2, with 10 bases matching TRBD2. The CDR3 extends over 16 amino acids. Germline-derived CDR1 and CDR2 are SNHLY and FYNNEI. V lost 7 bases to trimming and J lost 9 bases; unmatched junction nucleotides: 14. CDR3 sequence: CASKSEQREGFWELFF. CDR3 bases: TGTGCCAGCAAGAGTGAGCAGCGGGAGGGATTCTGGGAGCTGTTTTTT.

This rearrangement joins TRBV4-1 to TRBJ2-1, with 9 positions matching TRBD1. CDR1 and CDR2 (germline): MGHRA, YSYEKL. V lost 1 base, J lost 5 bases, and 6 bases stayed unmatched. The CDR3 consists of 16 residues. The CDR3 DNA follows: TGCGCCAGCAGCCAAGTTTGGGGGACAGGGAACAATGAGCAGTTCTTC. The encoded protein is CASSQVWGTGNNEQFF.

This chain uses TRBV7-2 with TRBJ2-2; 8 bases match TRBD2. With 0 bases clipped from V and 5 bases from J, the junction kept 5 bases outside the gene matches. The CDR3 runs to 16 residues. Looked up from germline, CDR1 is SGHTA and CDR2 is FQGNSA. The CDR3 bases are TGTGCCAGCAGCTTAGCGACGGGAGGGTATACCGGGGAGCTGTTTTTT. It specifies CASSLATGGYTGELFF.

The chain uses TRBV7-9 and TRBJ1-2; D might be TRBD1 (6 bases). The CDR3 covers 13 residues. V lost 5 bases to trimming and J lost 2 bases, with 9 bases between them. Germline CDR1 reads SEHNR; CDR2 reads FQNEAQ (reference sequence). The CDR3 loop is CASSTQGNYGYTF. Written as DNA, the CDR3 is TGTGCCAGCAGCACCCAGGGGAACTATGGCTACACCTTC. Variable domain in full (rest from reference TRBV7-9 and TRBJ1-2): DTGVSQNPRHKITKRGQNVTFRCDPISEHNRLYWYRQTLGQGPEFLTYFQNEAQLEKSRLLSDRFSAERPKGSFSTLEIQRTEQGDSAMYLCASSTQGNYGYTFGSGTRLTVV.

The table lists this clone with a few counts. The J gene is TRBJ1-1, the V gene TRBV27; 8 bases match TRBD1. Germline V gene data show CDR1 as MNHEY and CDR2 as SMNVEV (reference sequence). The CDR3 contains 13 residues. Losses at the gene ends were 8 bases for V and 3 bases for J; bases not matched to a gene: 5. The CDR3 loop is CASGRGPDTEAFF. The CDR3 DNA reads as TGTGCCAGCGGCAGGGGGCCGGACACTGAAGCTTTCTTT.

This chain links TRBV11-3 with TRBJ2-1; D possibly corresponds to TRBD1 (5 bases). The CDR3 length is 14 residues. The V and J ends lost 2 bases and 6 bases respectively, with 11 bases between them. Per germline, CDR1 SGHNT and CDR2 YENEEA. The chain's CDR3 is CASSLQGLANEQFF. The CDR3 region has the DNA TGTGCCAGCAGCTTACAGGGTTTAGCCAATGAGCAGTTCTTC.

The rearrangement joins TRBV7-2 to TRBJ1-5; a possible D gene is TRBD1 (6 bases). Germline V CDR1 and CDR2: SGHTA, FQGNSA. Trimming removed 5 bases at V and 0 bases at J, with 17 bases between. This CDR3 has 17 residues. The CDR3 DNA reads as TGTGCCAGCAGCCTTAGAGGACAGTTTTATAGCAATCAGCCCCAGCATTTT. Amino acid sequence: CASSLRGQFYSNQPQHF. The full variable domain, its missing parts supplied by reference TRBV7-2 and TRBJ1-5, is GAGVSQSPSNKVTEKGKDVELRCDPISGHTALYWYRQSLGQGLEFLIYFQGNSAPDKSGLPSDRFSAERTGGSVSTLTIQRTQQEDSAVYLCASSLRGQFYSNQPQHFGDGTRLSIL.

The V call is TRBV24-1, the J call TRBJ2-1; a weak D match, TRBD1 (6 bases). The CDR3 contains 17 residues. Between the trimmed V and J ends, which lost 5 bases and 0 bases, there was a span of 16 bases. Germline V CDR1 and CDR2: KGHDR, SFDVKD. CDR3 loop: CATSALGQGHSYNEQFF. The CDR3 coding sequence is TGTGCCACCAGTGCCTTGGGCCAGGGGCACTCCTACAATGAGCAGTTCTTC.

The chain is built from TRBV5-1 and TRBJ1-5; 9 bases align to TRBD1. This CDR3 spans 14 amino acids. The junction had 7 bases not matched to a gene; V was cut back by 4 bases and J by 8 bases. The germline CDR1 and CDR2 sequences are SGHRS and YFSETQ. CDR3 nucleotide sequence: TGCGCCAGCAGCCCCGGGACAGGGAAGGAGCCCCAGCATTTT. It yields the protein CASSPGTGKEPQHF. The whole variable domain, filled in from reference TRBV5-1 and TRBJ1-5, reads KAGVTQTPRYLIKTRGQQVTLSCSPISGHRSVSWYQQTPGQGLQFLFEYFSETQRNKGNFPGRFSGRQFSNSRSEMNVSTLELGDSALYLCASSPGTGKEPQHFGDGTRLSIL.

The rearrangement uses TRBV19 and TRBJ2-5, with D possibly matching TRBD1 (6 bases). From germline, CDR1 is LNHDA and CDR2 SQIVND (reference sequence). V was pared by 7 bases and J by 4 bases, with 16 bases between. This CDR3 contains 14 residues. The CDR3 nucleotides read TGTGCCAGTACCCGATCAGGGGTGGGAGAGACCCAGTACTTC. Its translation: CASTRSGVGETQYF.

In DNA, the CDR3 is TGCGCCAGCAGTGAGAATAAGGAGCAGGGAAAAGAGACCCAGTACTTC. Encoded protein: CASSENKEQGKETQYF. J is TRBJ2-5 and V is TRBV10-1; possibly TRBD1 for D (5 bases). V lost 2 bases, J lost 3 bases, and 16 bases lay in between. This CDR3 comprises 16 residues. Germline CDR1 WNHNN, CDR2 SYGVQD (reference sequence).